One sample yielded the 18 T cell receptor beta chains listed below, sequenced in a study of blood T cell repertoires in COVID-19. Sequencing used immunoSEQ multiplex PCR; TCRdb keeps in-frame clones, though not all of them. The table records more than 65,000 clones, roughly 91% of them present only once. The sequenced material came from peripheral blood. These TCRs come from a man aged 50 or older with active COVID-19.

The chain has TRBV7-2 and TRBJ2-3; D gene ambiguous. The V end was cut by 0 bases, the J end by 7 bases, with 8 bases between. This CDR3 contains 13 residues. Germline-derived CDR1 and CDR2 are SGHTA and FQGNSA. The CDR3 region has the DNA TGTGCCAGCAGCTTAGCTGAGCTGAATACGCAGTATTTT. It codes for CASSLAELNTQYF.

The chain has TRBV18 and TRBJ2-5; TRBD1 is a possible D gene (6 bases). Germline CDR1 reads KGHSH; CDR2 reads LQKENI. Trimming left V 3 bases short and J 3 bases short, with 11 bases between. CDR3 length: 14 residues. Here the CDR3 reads CASSPTGQKETQYF. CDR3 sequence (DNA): TGTGCCAGCTCACCTACGGGACAAAAAGAGACCCAGTACTTC.

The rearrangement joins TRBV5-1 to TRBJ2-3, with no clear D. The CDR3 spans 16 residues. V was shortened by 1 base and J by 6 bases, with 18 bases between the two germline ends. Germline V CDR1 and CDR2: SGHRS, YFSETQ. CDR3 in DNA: TGCGCCAGCAGCTTGAATAGCTACGGAGATTGGGATACGCAGTATTTT. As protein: CASSLNSYGDWDTQYF.

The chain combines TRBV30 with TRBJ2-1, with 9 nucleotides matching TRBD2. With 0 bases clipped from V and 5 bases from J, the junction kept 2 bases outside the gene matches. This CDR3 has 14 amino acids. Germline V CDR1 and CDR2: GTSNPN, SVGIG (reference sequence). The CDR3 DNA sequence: TGTGCCTGGAGTGTGGGACTAGCCCACAATGAGCAGTTCTTC. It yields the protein CAWSVGLAHNEQFF.

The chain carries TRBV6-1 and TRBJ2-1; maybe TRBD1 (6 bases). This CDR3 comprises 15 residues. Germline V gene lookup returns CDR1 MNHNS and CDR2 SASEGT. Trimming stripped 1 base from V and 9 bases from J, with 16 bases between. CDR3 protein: CASSEGLRGSGEQFF. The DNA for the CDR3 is TGTGCCAGCAGTGAAGGTTTGAGGGGGAGTGGTGAGCAGTTCTTC.

The CDR3 protein is CASSDLLNTEAFF. The CDR3 DNA sequence: TGTGCCAGCAGTGACCTACTGAACACTGAAGCTTTCTTT. The chain couples TRBV2 to TRBJ1-1; D gene unclear. The V and J ends lost 3 bases and 0 bases respectively, with 5 bases between them. The CDR3 length is 13 residues. CDR1 is SNHLY and CDR2 is FYNNEI in the germline V gene. Full variable domain (remainder filled in from reference TRBV2 and TRBJ1-1): EPEVTQTPSHQVTQMGQEVILRCVPISNHLYFYWYRQILGQKVEFLVSFYNNEISEKSEIFDDQFSVERPDGSNFTLKIRSTKLEDSAMYFCASSDLLNTEAFFGQGTRLTVV.

The CDR3 nucleotides are TGTGCCAGCAGTTTATATCCGACTACGGCAATCGGGGCCTACGAGCAGTACTTC. This translates into CASSLYPTTAIGAYEQYF. This sequence joins TRBV28 and TRBJ2-7, with a possible D match to TRBD2 (5 bases). CDR1 is MDHEN, CDR2 SYDVKM, per germline. Trimming shortened V by 1 base and J by 2 bases, and 21 bases separated the two germline ends. CDR3 size: 18 residues.

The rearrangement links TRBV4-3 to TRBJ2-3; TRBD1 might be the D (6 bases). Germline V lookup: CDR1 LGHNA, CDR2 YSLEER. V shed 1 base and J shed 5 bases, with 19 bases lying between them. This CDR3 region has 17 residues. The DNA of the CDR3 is TGCGCCAGCAGCCAAGCGGGACACAGGTCAGAGGGAGATACGCAGTATTTT. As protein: CASSQAGHRSEGDTQYF.

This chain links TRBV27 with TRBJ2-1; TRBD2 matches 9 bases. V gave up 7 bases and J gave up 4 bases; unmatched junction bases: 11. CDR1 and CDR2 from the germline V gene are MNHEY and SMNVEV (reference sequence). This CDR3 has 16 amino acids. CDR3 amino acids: CASTLRQTSGYNEQFF. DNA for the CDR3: TGTGCCAGCACCCTTCGCCAAACTAGCGGGTACAATGAGCAGTTCTTC.

As DNA, the CDR3 is TGTGCCAGCAGTTCCCTACCGTCAGACAGAACCTATGGCTACACCTTC. Encoded protein: CASSSLPSDRTYGYTF. This chain links TRBV28 with TRBJ1-2, with a tentative D call TRBD1 (5 bases). V dropped 4 bases and J dropped 4 bases, with 19 bases sitting between them. The CDR3 has 16 amino acids. Germline CDR1 reads MDHEN; CDR2 reads SYDVKM.

Written as DNA, the CDR3 is TGTGCCAGCAGCTTATTGACTGCGACTAATGAAAAACTGTTTTTT. Translating gives CASSLLTATNEKLFF. The V and J genes are TRBV5-6 and TRBJ1-4; D gene ambiguous. The CDR3 covers 15 residues. CDR1 is SGHDT, CDR2 YYEEEE, per germline. Between the trimmed V and J ends, which lost 2 bases and 2 bases, there was a span of 10 bases. Using reference TRBV5-6 and TRBJ1-4 for the parts outside the CDR3, the full variable domain is DAGVTQSPTHLIKTRGQQVTLRCSPKSGHDTVSWYQQALGQGPQFIFQYYEEEERQRGNFPDRFSGHQFPNYSSELNVNALLLGDSALYLCASSLLTATNEKLFFGSGTQLSVL.

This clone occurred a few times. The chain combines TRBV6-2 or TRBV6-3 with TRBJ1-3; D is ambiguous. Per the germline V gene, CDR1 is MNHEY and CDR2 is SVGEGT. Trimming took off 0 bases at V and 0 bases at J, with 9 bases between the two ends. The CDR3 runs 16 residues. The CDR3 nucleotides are TGTGCCAGCAGTTACTCGTCCCAGGTCTCTGGAAACACCATATATTTT. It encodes CASSYSSQVSGNTIYF.

The CDR3 here is CASSPRLAGGGTDTQYF. CDR3 bases: TGCGCCAGCAGCCCTCGACTAGCGGGAGGTGGTACAGATACGCAGTATTTT. The gene calls are TRBV5-1 and TRBJ2-3; 13 bases fit TRBD2. CDR3 size: 17 residues. J lost 3 bases, V lost 4 bases, and 8 bases had no gene match. CDR1 and CDR2 from the germline V gene are SGHRS and YFSETQ.

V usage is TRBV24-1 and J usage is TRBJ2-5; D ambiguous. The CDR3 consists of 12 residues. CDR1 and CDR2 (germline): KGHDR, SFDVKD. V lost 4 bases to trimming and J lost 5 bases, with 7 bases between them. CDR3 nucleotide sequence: TGTGCCACCAGTGACCCAATGGAGACCCAGTACTTC. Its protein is CATSDPMETQYF.

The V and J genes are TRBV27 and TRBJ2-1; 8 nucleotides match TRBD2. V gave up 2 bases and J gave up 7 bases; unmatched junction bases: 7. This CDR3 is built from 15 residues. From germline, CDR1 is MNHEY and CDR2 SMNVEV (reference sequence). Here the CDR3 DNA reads TGTGCCAGCAGTTTAAGAGCGGGAGTAGGAAATGAGCAGTTCTTC. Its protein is CASSLRAGVGNEQFF.

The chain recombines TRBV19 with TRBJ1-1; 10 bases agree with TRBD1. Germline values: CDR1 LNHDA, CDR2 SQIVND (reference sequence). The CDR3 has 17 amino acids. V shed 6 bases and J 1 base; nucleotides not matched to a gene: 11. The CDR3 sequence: CASSTPGQGFKNTEAFF. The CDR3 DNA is TGTGCCAGTAGCACACCGGGACAGGGGTTTAAGAACACTGAAGCTTTCTTT.

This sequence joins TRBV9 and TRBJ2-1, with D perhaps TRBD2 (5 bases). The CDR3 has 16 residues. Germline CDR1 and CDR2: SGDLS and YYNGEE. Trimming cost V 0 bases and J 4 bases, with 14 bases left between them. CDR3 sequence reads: CASSVVALATYNEQFF. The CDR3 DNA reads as TGTGCCAGCAGCGTAGTAGCGCTGGCGACGTACAATGAGCAGTTCTTC.

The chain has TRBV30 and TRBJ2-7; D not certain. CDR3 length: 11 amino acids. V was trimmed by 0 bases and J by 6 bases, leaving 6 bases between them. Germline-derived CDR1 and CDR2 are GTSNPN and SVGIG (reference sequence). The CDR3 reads CAWSVEFEQYF. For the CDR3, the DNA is TGTGCCTGGAGTGTAGAGTTCGAGCAGTACTTC. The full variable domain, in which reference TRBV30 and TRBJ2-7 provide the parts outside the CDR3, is SQTIHQWPATLVQPVGSPLSLECTVEGTSNPNLYWYRQAAGRGLQLLFYSVGIGQISSEVPQNLSASRPQDRQFILSSKKLLLSDSGFYLCAWSVEFEQYFGPGTRLTVT.